These T cell receptor beta chains were read from a single sample in a study of cytomegalovirus exposure and HLA in healthy donors. TCRdb keeps only in-frame clones here, not all; method: immunoSEQ multiplex PCR. The sample has some 210,000 clones, roughly 81% seen once; the top ten hold approximately 2%. Sequencing was performed on PBMCs. The receptors shown here come from a young woman in good health and CMV-seropositive. CDR3s include the opening cysteine and the closing phenylalanine or tryptophan. The D gene is left open where the match is weak. A row's size may be missing; if present it is once, few, many or a size class.

v_gene,len,d_gene,abundance,j_gene,CDR3aa,CDR3nt
TRBV7-8,17,TRBD2,NA,TRBJ2-3,CASSSLIAGGVSDTQYF,TGTGCCAGCAGCTCCCTCATAGCGGGAGGAGTATCAGATACGCAGTATTTT
TRBV18,15,TRBD1,NA,TRBJ1-1,CASSPGTGTRTEAFF,TGTGCCAGCTCACCCGGGACAGGGACTCGTACTGAAGCTTTCTTT
TRBV18,14,TRBD2,few,TRBJ2-2,CASSPPGRAGELFF,TGTGCCAGCTCACCACCGGGGAGGGCCGGGGAGCTGTTTTTT
TRBV29-1,12,TRBD2,few,TRBJ2-7,CSVMERGWEQYF,TGCAGCGTGATGGAGCGGGGTTGGGAGCAGTACTTC
TRBV7-8,13,NA,NA,TRBJ1-1,CASRLTPNTEAFF,TGTGCCAGCAGGTTGACACCGAACACTGAAGCTTTCTTT
TRBV6-1,13,NA,few,TRBJ1-3,CASSDNYGNTIYF,TGTGCCAGCAGTGACAACTATGGAAACACCATATATTTT
TRBV18,16,TRBD1,NA,TRBJ2-7,CASSGFGTGTAYEQYF,TGTGCCAGCTCAGGCTTTGGGACAGGGACCGCCTACGAGCAGTACTTC
TRBV4-2,17,TRBD2,NA,TRBJ2-6,CASSQLLAGARANVLTF,TGTGCCAGCAGCCAGCTACTAGCGGGTGCGAGGGCCAACGTCCTGACTTTC
TRBV6-5,15,TRBD1,NA,TRBJ2-7,CASRIDRGVSYEQYF,TGTGCCAGCAGAATCGACAGGGGGGTTAGCTACGAGCAGTACTTC
TRBV28,15,NA,NA,TRBJ2-7,CASSLGGAYPYEQYF,TGTGCCAGCAGTTTAGGAGGGGCCTATCCCTACGAGCAGTACTTC
TRBV6-1,14,NA,NA,TRBJ1-2,CASSEAGPNYGYTF,TGTGCCAGCAGTGAAGCTGGGCCTAACTATGGCTACACCTTC
TRBV30,14,NA,NA,TRBJ2-3,CAWSPGVDGDTQYF,TGTGCCTGGAGTCCGGGGGTTGACGGAGATACGCAGTATTTT
TRBV11-2,14,NA,NA,TRBJ1-2,CASSGRAGSGGYTF,TGTGCCAGCAGCGGAAGGGCTGGGTCGGGGGGCTACACCTTC
TRBV2,13,TRBD1,NA,TRBJ2-1,CASKGQTYNEQFF,TGTGCCAGCAAGGGACAGACCTACAATGAGCAGTTCTTC
TRBV7-2,15,NA,NA,TRBJ1-2,CASRLGGASNYGYTF,TGTGCCAGCAGACTAGGAGGGGCCAGTAACTATGGCTACACCTTC
TRBV7-8,12,TRBD1,NA,TRBJ2-7,CASSLDRDEQYF,TGTGCCAGCAGTTTGGACAGGGACGAGCAGTACTTC
TRBV29-1,11,NA,NA,TRBJ2-5,CSVRREGSQYF,TGCAGCGTTCGCCGGGAAGGTAGCCAGTACTTC
TRBV7-9,16,NA,few,TRBJ2-2,CASSLVGQGNTGELFF,TGTGCCAGCAGCTTAGTAGGGCAGGGGAACACCGGGGAGCTGTTTTTT
TRBV27,10,NA,NA,TRBJ2-1,CASMGSGVFF,TGTGCCAGCATGGGATCAGGGGTGTTCTTC
TRBV4-2,16,TRBD2,NA,TRBJ2-3,CASSQGLAGVTDTQYF,TGTGCCAGCAGCCAAGGGCTAGCGGGGGTCACAGATACGCAGTATTTT
TRBV2,14,TRBD1,NA,TRBJ2-7,CASLPGQDPYEQYF,TGTGCCAGCCTTCCGGGACAGGACCCCTACGAGCAGTACTTC
TRBV10-3,14,NA,NA,TRBJ2-3,CAISESRATDTQYF,TGTGCCATCAGTGAGTCGAGAGCCACAGATACGCAGTATTTT
TRBV6-1,16,NA,NA,TRBJ1-5,CASSDGVGISNQPQHF,TGTGCCAGCAGTGACGGGGTAGGGATAAGCAATCAGCCCCAGCATTTT
TRBV7-2,14,TRBD2,NA,TRBJ2-7,CASSLGSGVHEQYF,TGTGCCAGCAGCTTAGGCAGCGGGGTCCACGAGCAGTACTTC
TRBV12-5,15,TRBD1,few,TRBJ1-1,CASGLTRQGDTEAFF,TGTGCTAGTGGTTTGACAAGACAGGGCGACACTGAAGCTTTCTTT
TRBV5-1,15,TRBD1,NA,TRBJ2-2,CASSGQTGGGGELFF,TGCGCCAGCAGCGGGCAGACAGGGGGCGGCGGGGAGCTGTTTTTT
TRBV29-1,12,NA,few,TRBJ1-1,CSVEDSVPEAFF,TGCAGCGTTGAAGATTCGGTGCCCGAAGCTTTCTTT
TRBV6-6,15,TRBD1,NA,TRBJ1-2,CASSDWDRVDYGYTF,TGTGCCAGCAGTGACTGGGACAGGGTGGACTATGGCTACACCTTC
TRBV19,15,TRBD1,NA,TRBJ2-7,CASSIRGQGTYEQYF,TGTGCCAGTAGTATAAGGGGACAGGGGACCTACGAGCAGTACTTC
TRBV29-1,13,TRBD2,NA,TRBJ2-5,CSVMTSGGETQYF,TGCAGCGTGATGACTAGCGGGGGGGAGACCCAGTACTTC
TRBV19,13,NA,NA,TRBJ1-2,CASSISRGGGYTF,TGTGCCAGTAGTATCTCCAGGGGCGGTGGCTACACCTTC
TRBV2,15,TRBD2,NA,TRBJ2-4,CASTQRGAGANIQYF,TGTGCCAGCACTCAGCGGGGGGCCGGGGCGAACATTCAGTACTTC
TRBV15,15,NA,NA,TRBJ1-5,CATSRDGQINQPQHF,TGTGCCACCAGCAGAGATGGACAGATCAATCAGCCCCAGCATTTT
TRBV6-6,16,NA,few,TRBJ1-1,CASSYWEGRMNTEAFF,TGTGCCAGCAGTTATTGGGAGGGCCGCATGAACACTGAAGCTTTCTTT
TRBV9,15,NA,NA,TRBJ1-2,CASSVVRDINYGYTF,TGTGCCAGCAGCGTTGTTAGGGACATAAACTATGGCTACACCTTC
TRBV5-4,16,NA,NA,TRBJ2-7,CASSLGGPNPSYEQYF,TGTGCCAGCAGCTTGGGAGGCCCAAACCCCTCCTACGAGCAGTACTTC
TRBV15,19,TRBD2,NA,TRBJ2-2,CATSRGGASGGTNTGELFF,TGTGCCACCAGCAGAGGAGGGGCTAGCGGGGGGACTAACACCGGGGAGCTGTTTTTT
TRBV28,15,TRBD1,NA,TRBJ2-3,CASSFRDRPMGGQYF,TGTGCCAGCAGTTTCCGGGACAGGCCGATGGGAGGGCAGTATTTT